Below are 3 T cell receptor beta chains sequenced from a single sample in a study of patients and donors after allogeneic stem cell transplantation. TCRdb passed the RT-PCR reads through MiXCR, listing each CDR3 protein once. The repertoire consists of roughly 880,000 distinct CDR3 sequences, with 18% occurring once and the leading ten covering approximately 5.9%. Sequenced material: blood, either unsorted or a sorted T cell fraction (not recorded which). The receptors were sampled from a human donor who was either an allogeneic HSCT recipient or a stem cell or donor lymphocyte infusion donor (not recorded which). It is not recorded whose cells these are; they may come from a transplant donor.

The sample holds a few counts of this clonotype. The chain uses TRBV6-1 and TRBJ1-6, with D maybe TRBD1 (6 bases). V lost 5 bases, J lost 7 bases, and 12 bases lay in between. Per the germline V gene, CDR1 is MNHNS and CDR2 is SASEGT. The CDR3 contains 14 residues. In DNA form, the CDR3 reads TGTGCCAGCAGTAACAGGGAGGGAAATTCACCCCTCCACTTT. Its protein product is CASSNREGNSPLHF.

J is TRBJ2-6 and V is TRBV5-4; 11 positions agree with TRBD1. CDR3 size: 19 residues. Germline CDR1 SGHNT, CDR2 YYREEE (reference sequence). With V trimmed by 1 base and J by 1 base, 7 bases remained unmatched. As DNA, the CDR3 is TGTGCCAGCAGCTTGTATTTAGGACAGGGGGCATCTGGGGCCAACGTCCTGACTTTC. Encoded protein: CASSLYLGQGASGANVLTF. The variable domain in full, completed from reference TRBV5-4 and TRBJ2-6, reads ETGVTQSPTHLIKTRGQQVTLRCSSQSGHNTVSWYQQALGQGPQFIFQYYREEENGRGNFPPRFSGLQFPNYSSELNVNALELDDSALYLCASSLYLGQGASGANVLTFGAGSRLTVL.

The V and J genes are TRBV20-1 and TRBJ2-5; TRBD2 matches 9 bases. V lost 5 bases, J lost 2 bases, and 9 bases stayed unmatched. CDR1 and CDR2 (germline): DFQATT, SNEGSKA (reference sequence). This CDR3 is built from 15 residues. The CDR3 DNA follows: TGCAGTGCTGGATCTCTAGCGGGGAAACAAGAGACCCAGTACTTC. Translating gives CSAGSLAGKQETQYF.